These 5 T cell receptor beta chains came from one sample sequenced in a study of cytomegalovirus exposure and HLA in healthy donors. The PCR used 60 Vbeta and 13 Jbeta primers. TCRdb's copy holds only in-frame clones and misses some; the assay was immunoSEQ multiplex PCR. The repertoire holds 200,000 to 250,000 clones, with around four fifths as singletons. The sequenced material came from PBMCs. The receptor source for this set is a woman between 40 and 50 years old in good health and CMV-seronegative.

This chain links TRBV19 with TRBJ1-5; the D is unclear. The CDR3 covers 15 residues. With 5 bases removed from V and 7 bases from J, the gap between germline ends came to 18 bases. Per the germline V gene, CDR1 is LNHDA and CDR2 is SQIVND (reference sequence). CDR3 DNA: TGTGCCAGTAGTGTCAACCCCAGTCTTTACCAGCCCCAGCATTTT. Protein sequence: CASSVNPSLYQPQHF.

The chain recombines TRBV27 with TRBJ2-7; D ambiguous. V was pared by 5 bases and J by 1 base, with 9 bases between. The CDR3 loop spans 13 amino acids. Per the germline V gene, CDR1 is MNHEY and CDR2 is SMNVEV (reference sequence). CDR3 DNA sequence: TGTGCCAGCAGTCTCCAGGTTTCCTACGAGCAGTACTTC. It yields the protein CASSLQVSYEQYF.

J is TRBJ2-3 and V is TRBV5-1, with TRBD2 matching 10 bases. The CDR3 is 15 amino acids. The germline CDR1 and CDR2 sequences are SGHRS and YFSETQ. Unmatched junction bases numbered 2, after V lost 3 bases and J lost 1 base. The CDR3 nucleotides are TGCGCCAGCAGCTCCGGACTAGCGGGCACAGATACGCAGTATTTT. Residues: CASSSGLAGTDTQYF.

This chain connects TRBV27 to TRBJ1-1; D is perhaps TRBD1 (6 bases). The CDR3 consists of 16 residues. Trimming removed 5 bases at V and 0 bases at J, with 16 bases between. Germline loops: CDR1 MNHEY, CDR2 SMNVEV (reference sequence). CDR3 nucleotides: TGTGCCAGCAGTATTATTAGGGGGGGGATGAACACTGAAGCTTTCTTT. Protein sequence: CASSIIRGGMNTEAFF.

This sequence joins TRBV25-1 and TRBJ1-3, with D possibly matching TRBD1 (5 bases). V dropped 5 bases and J dropped 0 bases, with 11 bases sitting between them. The CDR3 extends over 15 amino acids. CDR1 MGHDK and CDR2 SYGVNS come from the germline V gene. The CDR3 region has the DNA TGTGCCAGCAGTAAAGGGGCAAGCTCTGGAAACACCATATATTTT. As protein: CASSKGASSGNTIYF.